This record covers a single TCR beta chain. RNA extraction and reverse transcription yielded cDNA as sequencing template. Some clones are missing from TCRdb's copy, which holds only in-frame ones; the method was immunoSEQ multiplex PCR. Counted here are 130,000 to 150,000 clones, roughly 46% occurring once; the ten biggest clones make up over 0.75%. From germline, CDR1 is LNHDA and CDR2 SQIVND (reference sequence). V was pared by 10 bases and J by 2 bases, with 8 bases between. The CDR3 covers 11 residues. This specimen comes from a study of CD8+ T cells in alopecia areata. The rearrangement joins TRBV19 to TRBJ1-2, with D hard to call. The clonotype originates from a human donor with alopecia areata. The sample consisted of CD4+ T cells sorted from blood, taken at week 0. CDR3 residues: CATRANYGYTF. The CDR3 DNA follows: TGTGCCACAAGGGCCAACTATGGCTACACCTTC.